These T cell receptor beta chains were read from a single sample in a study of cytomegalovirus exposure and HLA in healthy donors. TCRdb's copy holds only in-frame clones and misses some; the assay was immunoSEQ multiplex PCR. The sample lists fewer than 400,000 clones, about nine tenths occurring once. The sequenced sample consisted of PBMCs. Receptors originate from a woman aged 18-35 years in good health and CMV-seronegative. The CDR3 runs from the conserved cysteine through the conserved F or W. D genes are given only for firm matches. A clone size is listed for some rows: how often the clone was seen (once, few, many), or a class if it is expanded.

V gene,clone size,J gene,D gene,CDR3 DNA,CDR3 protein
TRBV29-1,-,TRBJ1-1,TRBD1,TGCAGCGGAGGGACAGGGAGAACGAACACTGAAGCTTTCTTT,CSGGTGRTNTEAFF
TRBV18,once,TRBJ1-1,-,TGTGCCAGCTCCCGGAGGGCGATGAACACTGAAGCTTTCTTT,CASSRRAMNTEAFF
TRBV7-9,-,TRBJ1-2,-,TGTGCCAGCAGCTTATCCCCGGGAGCTGGCTACACCTTC,CASSLSPGAGYTF
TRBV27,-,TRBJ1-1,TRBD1,TGTGCCAGCAGTTCCCCAGGGGGTGGTACTGAAGCTTTCTTT,CASSSPGGGTEAFF
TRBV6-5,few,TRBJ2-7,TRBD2,TGTGCCAGCAGCCTGACTAGCGGGACGAACGAGCAGTACTTC,CASSLTSGTNEQYF
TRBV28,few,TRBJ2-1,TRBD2,TGTGCCAGCAGACCTATAGCGGGAGCATTCAATGAGCAGTTCTTC,CASRPIAGAFNEQFF
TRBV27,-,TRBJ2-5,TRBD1,TGTGCCAGCAGGGCCCGATGGGGGCTTGTGGGGGGAACAGGGGGAGCGGGCGAGACCCAGTACTTC,CASRARWGLVGGTGGAGETQYF
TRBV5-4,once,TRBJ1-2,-,TGTGCCAGCAGCTTGGTCGGACAGATCTATGGCTACACCTTC,CASSLVGQIYGYTF
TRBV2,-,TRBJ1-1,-,TGTGCCAGCACCGAGGGCCAAAACAGGAACACTGAAGCTTTCTTT,CASTEGQNRNTEAFF
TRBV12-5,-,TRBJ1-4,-,TGTGCTAGTGGGGAGGAGGCAACTAATGAAAAACTGTTTTTT,CASGEEATNEKLFF
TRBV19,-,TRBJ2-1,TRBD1,TGTGCCATCTCACAGGGGGCATCCTACAATGAGCAGTTCTTC,CAISQGASYNEQFF
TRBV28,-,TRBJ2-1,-,TGTGCCAGCAGCCCTGGACAGTACTCCTACAATGAGCAGTTCTTC,CASSPGQYSYNEQFF
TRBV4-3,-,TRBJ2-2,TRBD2,TGCGCCAGCAGCCAAGAACCGGGACTAGCGGGAGAGGCCGGGGAGCTGTTTTTT,CASSQEPGLAGEAGELFF
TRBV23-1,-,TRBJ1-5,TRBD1,TGCGCCAGCAGTCAATCGACCCCGGGGGACAGGGGACAGGGTCAGCCCCAGCATTTT,CASSQSTPGDRGQGQPQHF
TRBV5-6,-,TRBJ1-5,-,TGTGCCAGCAGCTCCCGGATCCAGAGGAACAATCAGCCCCAGCATTTT,CASSSRIQRNNQPQHF
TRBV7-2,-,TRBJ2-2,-,TGTGCCAGCAGCTTAATTCAGGGAACCGGGGAGCTGTTTTTT,CASSLIQGTGELFF
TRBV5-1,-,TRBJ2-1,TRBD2,TGCGCCAGCAGCTATGCGACTAGCGGGAGTTCCTACAATGAGCAGTTCTTC,CASSYATSGSSYNEQFF
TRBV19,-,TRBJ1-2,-,TGTGCCAGTAGTGCTTCAGGGATGAACTATGGCTACACCTTC,CASSASGMNYGYTF
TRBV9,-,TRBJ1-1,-,TGTGCCAGCAGCGTAGGTACTGACGGCGGCACTGAAGCTTTCTTT,CASSVGTDGGTEAFF
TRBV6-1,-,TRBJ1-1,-,TGTGCCAGCAGTGAAGGGTCGCGGGGGGGTTCGAACACTGAAGCTTTCTTT,CASSEGSRGGSNTEAFF
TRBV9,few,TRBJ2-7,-,TGTGCCAGCAGCGCCCTCCCGGAGGTGTACTACGAGCAGTACTTC,CASSALPEVYYEQYF
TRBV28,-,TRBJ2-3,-,TGTGCCAGCAGTACATCAGATTTCACAGATACGCAGTATTTT,CASSTSDFTDTQYF
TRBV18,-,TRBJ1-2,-,TGTGCCAGCTCGGAGGGACGCCTAGGTGAAGATGGCTACACCTTC,CASSEGRLGEDGYTF
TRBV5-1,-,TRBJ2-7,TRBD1,TGCGCCAGCAGTGCAGGCGGGACAGGGGCTTTCGAGCAGTACTTC,CASSAGGTGAFEQYF
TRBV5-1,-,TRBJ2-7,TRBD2,TGCGCCAGCAGCTTGGCGGCTAGCGGGCACGAGCAGTACTTC,CASSLAASGHEQYF
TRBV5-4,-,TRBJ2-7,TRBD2,TGTGCCAGCAGCTTAGCTAGCGGATCCTACGAGCAGTACTTC,CASSLASGSYEQYF
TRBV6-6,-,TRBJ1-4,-,TGTGCCAGCAGTTACCCCCAGGGGAATGAAAAACTGTTTTTT,CASSYPQGNEKLFF
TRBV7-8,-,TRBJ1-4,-,TGTGCCAGCAGCACCGACAGTGCCAAGTATGAAAAACTGTTTTTT,CASSTDSAKYEKLFF
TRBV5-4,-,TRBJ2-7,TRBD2,TGTGCCAGCGGCGGGGGGGGCGCGGAGGGATCCTACGAGCAGTACTTC,CASGGGGAEGSYEQYF
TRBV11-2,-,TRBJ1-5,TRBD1,TGTGCCAGCAGCTCCGGACAGGGAGCGGTTCAGCCCCAGCATTTT,CASSSGQGAVQPQHF
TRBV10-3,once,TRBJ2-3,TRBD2,TGTGCCATCAGTGAGTCGTCGGCGGGAGGGCCTACAGATACGCAGTATTTT,CAISESSAGGPTDTQYF
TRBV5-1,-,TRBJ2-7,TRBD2,TGCGCCAGCAGCTTAGGGCTAGCGGGAGGCCCGAGCTCCTACGAGCAGTACTTC,CASSLGLAGGPSSYEQYF
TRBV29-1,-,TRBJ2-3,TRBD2,TGCAGCGCTGGCGGGAGGGGCACAGATACGCAGTATTTT,CSAGGRGTDTQYF
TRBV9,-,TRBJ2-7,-,TGTGCCAGCAGCGTTAGCGGTCCCTCCTACGAGCAGTACTTC,CASSVSGPSYEQYF
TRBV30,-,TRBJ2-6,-,TGTGCCTGGAGCCTCGGTGGGGCCAACGTCCTGACTTTC,CAWSLGGANVLTF
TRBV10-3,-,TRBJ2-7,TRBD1,TGTGCCACCATCCCAGCAGGGGGCTCCTACGAGCAGTACTTC,CATIPAGGSYEQYF
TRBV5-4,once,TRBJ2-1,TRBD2,TGTGCCAGCAGCACGAAGGGACTAGCGGGAGTAAATGAGCAGTTCTTC,CASSTKGLAGVNEQFF
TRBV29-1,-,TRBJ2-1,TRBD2,TGCAGCGCTGGGACTAGCGGGAGGTCTAATGAGCAGTTCTTC,CSAGTSGRSNEQFF
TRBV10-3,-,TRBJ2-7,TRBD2,TGTGCCATCAGGCCCGGGACTAGCGGGAGACACGAGCAGTACTTC,CAIRPGTSGRHEQYF
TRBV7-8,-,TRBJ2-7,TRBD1,TGTGCCAGCAGCTTAACGACGACAGGGGCCACCTACGAGCAGTACTTC,CASSLTTTGATYEQYF
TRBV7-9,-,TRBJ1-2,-,TGTGCCAGCAGCACAGGGTTCGCCTATGGCTACACCTTC,CASSTGFAYGYTF
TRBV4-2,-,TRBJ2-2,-,TGTGCCAGCAGCCAAGATCAAATGGGCGCCGGGGAGCTGTTTTTT,CASSQDQMGAGELFF
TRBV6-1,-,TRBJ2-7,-,TGTGCCAGCAGTGTCCCGGGACACCTGAGCTCCTACGAGCAGTACTTC,CASSVPGHLSSYEQYF
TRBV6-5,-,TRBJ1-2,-,TGTGCCAGCAGTTCCAGCACAGGGAGAGGCTACACCTTC,CASSSSTGRGYTF
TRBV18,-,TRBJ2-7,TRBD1,TGTGCCAGCTCACCTCTAGGGGGCACGTACGAGCAGTACTTC,CASSPLGGTYEQYF
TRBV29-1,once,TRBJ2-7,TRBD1,TGCAGCGTTGAAAGAGGCACAGGGGGTCTCGAGCAGTACTTC,CSVERGTGGLEQYF
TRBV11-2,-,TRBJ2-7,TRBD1,TGTGCCAGCAGCCACCCCGGGACAGCTACCTACGAGCAGTACTTC,CASSHPGTATYEQYF
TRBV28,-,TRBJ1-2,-,TGTGCCAGCAGTTTGACAGAAAACTATGGCTACACCTTC,CASSLTENYGYTF
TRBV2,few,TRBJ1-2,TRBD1,TGTGCCAGCAGTGAAACGGGACAGAGCTATGGCTACACCTTC,CASSETGQSYGYTF
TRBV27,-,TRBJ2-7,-,TGTGCCAGCAACTCTGGATTCGATAGGGGCGAGCAGTACTTC,CASNSGFDRGEQYF
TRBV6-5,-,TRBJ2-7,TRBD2,TGTGCCAGCAGTTACGCCCTAGCGGGATACGAGCAGTACTTC,CASSYALAGYEQYF